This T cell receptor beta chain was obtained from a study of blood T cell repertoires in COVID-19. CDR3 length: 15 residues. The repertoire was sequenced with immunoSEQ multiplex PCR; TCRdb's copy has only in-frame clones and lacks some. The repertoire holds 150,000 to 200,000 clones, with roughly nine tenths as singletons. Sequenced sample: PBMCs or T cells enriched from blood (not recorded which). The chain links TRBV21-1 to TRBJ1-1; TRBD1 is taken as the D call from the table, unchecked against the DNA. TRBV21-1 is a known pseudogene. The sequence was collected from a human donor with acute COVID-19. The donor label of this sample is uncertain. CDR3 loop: CASSRGTGRNTEAFF. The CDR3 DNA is TGTGCCAGCAGCAGGGGGACAGGGAGGAACACTGAAGCTTTCTTT.